This entry describes one T cell receptor (beta chain). The data stem from a study of OX40 agonist ivuxolimab in advanced cancers. After removal of 5 bases from V and 5 bases from J, the junction contained 9 bases not matched to a gene. The germline V gene encodes CDR1 MDHEN and CDR2 SYDVKM. The CDR3 has 16 residues. Measured with immunoSEQ multiplex PCR; TCRdb has only the in-frame clones, and not every one. The sample carries around 35,000 clones, approximately 72% recorded once. The V call is TRBV28, the J call TRBJ1-6; 7 bases agree with TRBD1. The clonotype comes from an adult with an advanced solid tumor such as melanoma, head and neck, liver or kidney cancer. Sample: CD4+ or CD8+ T cells sorted from blood, taken in a trial of the OX40 agonist ivuxolimab. The CDR3 region has the DNA TGTGCCAGCAGTCTCTACCCCAGGGGGAATAATTCACCCCTCCACTTT. The encoded protein is CASSLYPRGNNSPLHF. Full variable domain (remainder filled in from reference TRBV28 and TRBJ1-6): DVKVTQSSRYLVKRTGEKVFLECVQDMDHENMFWYRQDPGLGLRLIYFSYDVKMKEKGDIPEGYSVSREKKERFSLILESASTNQTSMYLCASSLYPRGNNSPLHFGNGTRLTVT.